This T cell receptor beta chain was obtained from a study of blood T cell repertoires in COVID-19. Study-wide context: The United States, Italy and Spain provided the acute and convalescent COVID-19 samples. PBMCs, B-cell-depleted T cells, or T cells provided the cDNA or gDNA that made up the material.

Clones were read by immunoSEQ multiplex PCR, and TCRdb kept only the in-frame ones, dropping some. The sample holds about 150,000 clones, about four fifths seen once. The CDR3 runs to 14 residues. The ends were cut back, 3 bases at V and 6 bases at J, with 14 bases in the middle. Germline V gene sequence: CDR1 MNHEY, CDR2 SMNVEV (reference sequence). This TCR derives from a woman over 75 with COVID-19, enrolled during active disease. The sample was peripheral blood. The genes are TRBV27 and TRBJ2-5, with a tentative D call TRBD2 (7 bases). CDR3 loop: CASSLGGAGKTQYF. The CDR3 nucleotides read TGTGCCAGCAGTTTGGGGGGGGCAGGAAAGACCCAGTACTTC.